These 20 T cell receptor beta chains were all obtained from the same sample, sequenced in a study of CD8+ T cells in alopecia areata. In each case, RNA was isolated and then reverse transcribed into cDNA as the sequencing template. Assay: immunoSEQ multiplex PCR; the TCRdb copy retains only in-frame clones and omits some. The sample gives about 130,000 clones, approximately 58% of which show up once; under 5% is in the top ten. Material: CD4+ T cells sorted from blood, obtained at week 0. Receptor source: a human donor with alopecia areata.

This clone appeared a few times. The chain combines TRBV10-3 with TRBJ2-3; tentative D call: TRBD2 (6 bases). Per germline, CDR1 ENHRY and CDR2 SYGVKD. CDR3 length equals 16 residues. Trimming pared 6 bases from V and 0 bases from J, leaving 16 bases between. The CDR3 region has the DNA TGTGCCATCAGGGGGGGTAGCGGTACTAGCACAGATACGCAGTATTTT. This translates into CAIRGGSGTSTDTQYF.

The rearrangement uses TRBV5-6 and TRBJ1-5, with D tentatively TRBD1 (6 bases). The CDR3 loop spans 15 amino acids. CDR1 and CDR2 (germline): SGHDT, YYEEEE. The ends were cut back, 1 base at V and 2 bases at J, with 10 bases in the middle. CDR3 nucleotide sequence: TGTGCCAGCAGCTTGAGGGCAGGGGGCAATCAGCCCCAGCATTTT. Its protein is CASSLRAGGNQPQHF.

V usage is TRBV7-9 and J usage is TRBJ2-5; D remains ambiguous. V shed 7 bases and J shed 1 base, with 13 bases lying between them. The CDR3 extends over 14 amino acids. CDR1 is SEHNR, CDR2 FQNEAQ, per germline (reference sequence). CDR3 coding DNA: TGTGCCAGCATCGAAGTTGAGGCCCAAGAGACCCAGTACTTC. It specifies CASIEVEAQETQYF. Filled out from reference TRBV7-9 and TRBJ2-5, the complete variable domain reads DTGVSQNPRHKITKRGQNVTFRCDPISEHNRLYWYRQTLGQGPEFLTYFQNEAQLEKSRLLSDRFSAERPKGSFSTLEIQRTEQGDSAMYLCASIEVEAQETQYFGPGTRLLVL.

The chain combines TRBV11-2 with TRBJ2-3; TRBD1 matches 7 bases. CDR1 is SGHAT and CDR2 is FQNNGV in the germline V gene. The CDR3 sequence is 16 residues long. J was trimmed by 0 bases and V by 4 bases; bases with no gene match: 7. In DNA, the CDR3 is TGTGCCAGCAGCTCACAGGGGACCTTAAGCACAGATACGCAGTATTTT. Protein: CASSSQGTLSTDTQYF.

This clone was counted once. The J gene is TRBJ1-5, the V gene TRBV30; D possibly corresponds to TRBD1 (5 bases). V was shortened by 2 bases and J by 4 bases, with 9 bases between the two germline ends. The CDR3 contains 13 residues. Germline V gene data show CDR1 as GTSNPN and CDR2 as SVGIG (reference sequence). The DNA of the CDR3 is TGTGCCTGGAGTTTACAGGAAAATCAGCCCCAGCATTTT. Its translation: CAWSLQENQPQHF.

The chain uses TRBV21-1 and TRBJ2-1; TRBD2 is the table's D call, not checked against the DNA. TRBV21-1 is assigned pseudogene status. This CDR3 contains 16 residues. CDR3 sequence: CASSSRERREFNEQFF. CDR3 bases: TGTGCCAGCAGCTCAAGGGAGCGGCGGGAGTTCAATGAGCAGTTCTTC.

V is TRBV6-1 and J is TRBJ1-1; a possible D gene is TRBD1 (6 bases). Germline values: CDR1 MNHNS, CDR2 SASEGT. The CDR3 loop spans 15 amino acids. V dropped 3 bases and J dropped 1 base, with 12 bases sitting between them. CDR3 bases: TGTGCCAGCAGTGACGATACGGACAGGAACACTGAAGCTTTCTTT. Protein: CASSDDTDRNTEAFF.

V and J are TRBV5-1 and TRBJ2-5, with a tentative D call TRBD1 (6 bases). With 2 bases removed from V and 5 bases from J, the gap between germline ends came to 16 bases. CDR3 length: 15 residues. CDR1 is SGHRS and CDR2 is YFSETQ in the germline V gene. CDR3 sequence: CASSLEPGVWETQYF. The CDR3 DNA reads TGCGCCAGCAGCTTAGAGCCAGGGGTGTGGGAGACCCAGTACTTC.

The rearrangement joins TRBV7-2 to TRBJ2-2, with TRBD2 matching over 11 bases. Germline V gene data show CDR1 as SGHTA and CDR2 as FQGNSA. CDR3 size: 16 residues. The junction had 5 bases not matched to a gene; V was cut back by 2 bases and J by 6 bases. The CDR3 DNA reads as TGTGCCAGCAGCTTATTACTAGCGGGAGAGGCCGGGGAGCTGTTTTTT. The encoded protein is CASSLLLAGEAGELFF.

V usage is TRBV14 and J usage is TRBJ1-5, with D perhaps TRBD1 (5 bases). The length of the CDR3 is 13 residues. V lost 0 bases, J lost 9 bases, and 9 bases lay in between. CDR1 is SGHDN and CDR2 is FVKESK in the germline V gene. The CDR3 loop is CASSQEGEGPQHF. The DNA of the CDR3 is TGTGCCAGCAGCCAAGAGGGGGAAGGGCCCCAGCATTTT.

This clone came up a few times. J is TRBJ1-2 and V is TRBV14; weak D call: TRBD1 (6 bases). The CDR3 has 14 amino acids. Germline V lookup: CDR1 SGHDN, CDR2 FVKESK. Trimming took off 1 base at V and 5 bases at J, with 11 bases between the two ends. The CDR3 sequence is CASSQALRGYGYTF. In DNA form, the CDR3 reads TGTGCCAGCAGCCAAGCTCTCAGGGGTTATGGCTACACCTTC.

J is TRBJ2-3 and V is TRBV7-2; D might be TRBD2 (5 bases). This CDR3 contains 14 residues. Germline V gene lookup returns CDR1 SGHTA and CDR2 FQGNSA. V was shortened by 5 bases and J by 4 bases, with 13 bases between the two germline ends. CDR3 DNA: TGTGCCAGCAGCGCTACTAGATTATCAGATACGCAGTATTTT. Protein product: CASSATRLSDTQYF.

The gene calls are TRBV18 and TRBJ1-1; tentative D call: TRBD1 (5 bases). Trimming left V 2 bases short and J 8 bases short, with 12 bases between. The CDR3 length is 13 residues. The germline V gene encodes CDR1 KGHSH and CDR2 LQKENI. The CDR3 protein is CASSPMGQIEAFF. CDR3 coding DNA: TGTGCCAGCTCACCAATGGGGCAGATCGAAGCTTTCTTT.

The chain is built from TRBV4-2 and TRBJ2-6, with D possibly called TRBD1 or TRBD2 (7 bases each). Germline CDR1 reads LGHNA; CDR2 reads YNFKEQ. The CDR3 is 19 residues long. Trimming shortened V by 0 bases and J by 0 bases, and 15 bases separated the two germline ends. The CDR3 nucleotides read TGTGCCAGCAGCCAAGATCAGGGGGGGGTGTACTCTGGGGCCAACGTCCTGACTTTC. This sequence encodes CASSQDQGGVYSGANVLTF.

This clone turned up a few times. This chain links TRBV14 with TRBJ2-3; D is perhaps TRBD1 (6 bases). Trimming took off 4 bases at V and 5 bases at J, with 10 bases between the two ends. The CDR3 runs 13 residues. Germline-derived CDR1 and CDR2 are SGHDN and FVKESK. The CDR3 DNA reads TGTGCCAGCAGCCCACAACAGGGAGATACGCAGTATTTT. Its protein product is CASSPQQGDTQYF.

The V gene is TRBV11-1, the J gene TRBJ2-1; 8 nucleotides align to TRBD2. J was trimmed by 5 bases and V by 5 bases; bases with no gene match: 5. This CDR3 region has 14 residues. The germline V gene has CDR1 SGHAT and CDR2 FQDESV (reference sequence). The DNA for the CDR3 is TGTGCCAGCAGCGGGACTAGAGAAGACAATGAGCAGTTCTTC. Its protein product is CASSGTREDNEQFF.

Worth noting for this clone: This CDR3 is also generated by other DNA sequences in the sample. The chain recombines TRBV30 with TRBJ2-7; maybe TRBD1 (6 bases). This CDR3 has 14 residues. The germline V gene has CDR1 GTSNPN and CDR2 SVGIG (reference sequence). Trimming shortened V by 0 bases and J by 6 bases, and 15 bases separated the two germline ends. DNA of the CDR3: TGTGCCTGGAGTGTATCTTCAGGGGTCGGCGAGCAGTACTTC. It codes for CAWSVSSGVGEQYF. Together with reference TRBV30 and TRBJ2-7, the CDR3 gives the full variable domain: SQTIHQWPATLVQPVGSPLSLECTVEGTSNPNLYWYRQAAGRGLQLLFYSVGIGQISSEVPQNLSASRPQDRQFILSSKKLLLSDSGFYLCAWSVSSGVGEQYFGPGTRLTVT.

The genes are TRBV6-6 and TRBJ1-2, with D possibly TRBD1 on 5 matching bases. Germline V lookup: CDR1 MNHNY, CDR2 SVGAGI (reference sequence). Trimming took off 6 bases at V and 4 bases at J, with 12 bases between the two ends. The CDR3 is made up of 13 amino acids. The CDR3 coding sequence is TGTGCCAGCAGCCCGGCGGGGGGCTATGGCTACACCTTC. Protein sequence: CASSPAGGYGYTF.

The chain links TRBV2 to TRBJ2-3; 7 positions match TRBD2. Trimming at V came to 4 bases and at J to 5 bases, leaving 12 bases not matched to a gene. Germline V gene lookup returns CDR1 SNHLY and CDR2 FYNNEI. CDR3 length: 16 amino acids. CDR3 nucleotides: TGTGCCAGCAGTGTTCTTGAGGGAGGGCCTGGAGATACGCAGTATTTT. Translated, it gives CASSVLEGGPGDTQYF.

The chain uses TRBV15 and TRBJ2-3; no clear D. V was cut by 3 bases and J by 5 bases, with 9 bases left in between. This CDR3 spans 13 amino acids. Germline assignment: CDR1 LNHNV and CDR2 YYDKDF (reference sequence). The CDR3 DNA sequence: TGTGCCACCAGCAGGGGCAAGGGAGATACGCAGTATTTT. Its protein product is CATSRGKGDTQYF.